These 12 T cell receptor beta chains were all obtained from the same sample, sequenced in a study of blood T cell repertoires in COVID-19. Only in-frame clones appear in the TCRdb table, and some are missing; sequencing was by immunoSEQ multiplex PCR. The repertoire holds roughly 200,000 clones, approximately 83% seen once, with approximately 9.9% in the top ten. The sequenced sample consisted of peripheral blood. The receptors were gathered from a human donor with active or convalescent COVID-19. The donor label of this sample is uncertain.

The chain couples TRBV7-6 to TRBJ2-7; 15 bases agree with TRBD2. This CDR3 has 17 residues. CDR1 and CDR2 from the germline V gene are SGHVS and FNYEAQ. V was pared by 4 bases and J by 2 bases, with 6 bases of the junction left unmatched. Here the CDR3 reads CASSSGLAGGGPYEQYF. The CDR3 DNA is TGTGCCAGCAGCTCGGGACTAGCGGGAGGAGGGCCCTACGAGCAGTACTTC.

The chain is built from TRBV5-4 and TRBJ1-1, with D tentatively TRBD1 (5 bases). V was shortened by 9 bases and J by 1 base, with 13 bases between the two germline ends. This CDR3 is built from 13 residues. Per germline, CDR1 SGHNT and CDR2 YYREEE (reference sequence). CDR3 nucleotide sequence: TGTGCCACCGCCTTCGACAGGAACACTGAAGCTTTCTTT. Its protein product is CATAFDRNTEAFF.

In its sample, this clone was seen a few times. The J gene is TRBJ2-7, the V gene TRBV5-1; tentative D call: TRBD2 (5 bases). The CDR3 consists of 13 residues. Per the germline V gene, CDR1 is SGHRS and CDR2 is YFSETQ. Trimming cost V 1 base and J 6 bases, with 11 bases left between them. CDR3: CASSLYAGREQYF. The CDR3 nucleotides read TGCGCCAGCAGCTTGTACGCGGGCCGCGAGCAGTACTTC. Looking up the rest from reference TRBV5-1 and TRBJ2-7 gives the full variable domain: KAGVTQTPRYLIKTRGQQVTLSCSPISGHRSVSWYQQTPGQGLQFLFEYFSETQRNKGNFPGRFSGRQFSNSRSEMNVSTLELGDSALYLCASSLYAGREQYFGPGTRLTVT.

This sequence joins TRBV4-1 and TRBJ1-2, with D perhaps TRBD1 (5 bases). V lost 1 base, J lost 3 bases, and 12 bases lay in between. CDR1 is MGHRA and CDR2 is YSYEKL in the germline V gene. The CDR3 is made up of 15 amino acids. The CDR3 here is CASSQGQLGDYGYTF. The CDR3 DNA sequence: TGCGCCAGCAGCCAAGGTCAGCTAGGGGACTATGGCTACACCTTC.

J is TRBJ1-1 and V is TRBV29-1; D possibly corresponds to TRBD1 (6 bases). CDR1 SQVTM and CDR2 ANQGSEA come from the germline V gene. V dropped 1 base and J dropped 11 bases, with 14 bases sitting between them. This CDR3 comprises 12 residues. Here the CDR3 reads CSVEVWGRGAFF. The DNA for the CDR3 is TGCAGCGTTGAAGTCTGGGGGCGGGGGGCTTTCTTT.

The rearrangement joins TRBV7-9 to TRBJ2-6, with TRBD1 matching over 12 bases. This CDR3 contains 16 residues. Germline CDR1 SEHNR, CDR2 FQNEAQ (reference sequence). V gave up 4 bases and J gave up 6 bases; unmatched junction bases: 4. CDR3 sequence reads: CASSWGQGAAANVLTF. In DNA form, the CDR3 reads TGTGCCAGCAGCTGGGGACAGGGGGCGGCGGCCAACGTCCTGACTTTC.

The chain combines TRBV10-3 with TRBJ1-3; 8 bases match TRBD1. Germline CDR1 reads ENHRY; CDR2 reads SYGVKD. Trimming cost V 7 bases and J 2 bases; bases outside gene matches: 4. This CDR3 contains 14 residues. The CDR3 region is CAIMQDRAGNTIYF. CDR3 nucleotide sequence: TGTGCCATCATGCAGGACAGGGCTGGAAACACCATATATTTT.

The gene calls are TRBV28 and TRBJ1-5; a weak D match, TRBD1 (5 bases). V lost 7 bases and J lost 6, with 16 bases in between. CDR3 length: 14 amino acids. Germline V gene data show CDR1 as MDHEN and CDR2 as SYDVKM. CDR3 protein: CASNAQGPGQPQHF. CDR3 bases: TGTGCCAGCAATGCCCAGGGCCCCGGTCAGCCCCAGCATTTT.

This chain uses TRBV9 with TRBJ2-7, with TRBD1 matching 9 bases. The ends lost 3 bases at V and 4 bases at J; junction bases unmatched: 11. Germline assignment: CDR1 SGDLS and CDR2 YYNGEE. CDR3 length equals 16 residues. This chain's CDR3 is CASSGGGQGAFYEQYF. Written as DNA, the CDR3 is TGTGCCAGCAGCGGCGGGGGACAGGGAGCCTTTTACGAGCAGTACTTC.

In nucleotides, the CDR3 is TGTGCCAGCAGCGGCGAACAGGGTGCCTATGGCTACACCTTC. Protein: CASSGEQGAYGYTF. The chain links TRBV13 to TRBJ1-2; D is possibly TRBD1 (6 bases). CDR1 and CDR2 (germline): PRHDT, FYEKMQ (reference sequence). This CDR3 is 14 amino acids long. Deletions cut 5 bases from V and 4 bases from J, with 14 bases between.

A single count supports this clone. This sequence joins TRBV28 and TRBJ1-2; 7 bases map to TRBD1. There are 13 residues in the CDR3. From germline, CDR1 is MDHEN and CDR2 SYDVKM. The junction had 6 bases not matched to a gene; V was cut back by 7 bases and J by 4 bases. The CDR3 region is CASTLTGTYGYTF. CDR3 DNA: TGTGCCAGCACCCTGACAGGGACCTATGGCTACACCTTC.

The V gene is TRBV7-9, the J gene TRBJ1-1, with 9 bases lining up with TRBD1. Germline CDR1 and CDR2: SEHNR and FQNEAQ (reference sequence). V was clipped by 5 bases and J by 1 base; unmatched bases: 11. The CDR3 is 17 residues long. Here the CDR3 DNA reads TGTGCCAGCAGCCCAACGACTACAGGGGGCGGGAACACTGAAGCTTTCTTT. This encodes CASSPTTTGGGNTEAFF.